The 32 T cell receptor beta chains presented below share a single source sample, sequenced in a study of blood T cells in healthy people across ages. Through a sample-barcoded 5' primer and a J-beta primer mix, a second PCR was run for roughly 6 to 12 cycles. TCRdb reanalysed the 5' RACE reads using MiXCR and keeps one entry per CDR3 protein. The sample contains about 2 million distinct CDR3 sequences, less than 50% of which appear only once. The specimen sequenced was blood. The receptors here all came from a woman in her 40s in good health.

This clonotype was counted only a few times. The chain uses TRBV24-1 and TRBJ2-6; TRBD1 aligns across 9 bases. Germline CDR1 reads KGHDR; CDR2 reads SFDVKD. The CDR3 sequence is 17 residues long. Trimming removed 2 bases from V and 13 bases from J; junction bases left unmatched: 14. The CDR3 nucleotides read TGTGCCACCAGTGATTCGGGGGGACAGGGCCCAATCGGAGTCCTGACTTTC. Amino acids: CATSDSGGQGPIGVLTF.

The chain links TRBV18 to TRBJ2-5; 8 bases are shared with TRBD2. The ends lost 3 bases at V and 5 bases at J; junction bases unmatched: 5. Germline-derived CDR1 and CDR2 are KGHSH and LQKENI. The CDR3 is 14 residues long. CDR3 protein: CASSPRGDLETQYF. In nucleotides, the CDR3 is TGTGCCAGCTCACCGCGGGGGGACCTGGAGACCCAGTACTTC.

This chain uses TRBV6-2 or TRBV6-3 with TRBJ2-1; D is ambiguous. The length of the CDR3 is 14 residues. V was clipped by 6 bases and J by 6 bases, with 15 bases between them. CDR1 and CDR2 from the germline V gene are MNHEY and SVGEGT. In nucleotides, the CDR3 is TGTGCCAGCAGGGGCGGCGTGGGCGTCAATGAGCAGTTCTTC. Amino acids: CASRGGVGVNEQFF.

A note on this clonotype: An end of the junction differs from the germline gene, which may be a read error. V usage is TRBV4-3 and J usage is TRBJ2-3; 7 bases are shared with TRBD1. Germline V lookup: CDR1 LGHNA, CDR2 YSLEER. This CDR3 has 16 residues. CDR3 region: CASSQADRSSTDAQYF. In nucleotides, the CDR3 is TGCGCCAGCAGCCAAGCGGACAGGAGTAGCACAGATGCGCAGTATTTT.

The rearrangement uses TRBV7-2 and TRBJ2-1; D is possibly TRBD1 or TRBD2 (5 bases each). CDR1 SGHTA and CDR2 FQGNSA come from the germline V gene. The CDR3 runs 11 residues. Trimming removed 5 bases at V and 14 bases at J, with 13 bases between. The CDR3: CASSDRGREFF. As DNA, the CDR3 is TGTGCCAGCAGCGACCGGGGCCGCGAGTTCTTC.

This chain connects TRBV2 to TRBJ1-1; 8 nucleotides align to TRBD1. V lost 5 bases and J lost 0; bases outside the gene matches: 5. Germline V lookup: CDR1 SNHLY, CDR2 FYNNEI. The CDR3 consists of 15 residues. CDR3 in DNA: TGTGCCAGCAGTCCGGGGACAGGTTTGAACACTGAAGCTTTCTTT. It encodes CASSPGTGLNTEAFF.

The rearrangement links TRBV7-2 to TRBJ2-7; D is perhaps TRBD1 or TRBD2 (6 bases each). Between the trimmed V and J ends, which lost 3 bases and 5 bases, there was a span of 20 bases. Germline CDR1 is SGHTA and CDR2 is FQGNSA. There are 16 residues in the CDR3. CDR3 nucleotides: TGTGCCAGCAGCTTCGGAGGGGGGTGGAAGCCCGACGAGCAGTACTTC. It yields the protein CASSFGGGWKPDEQYF. Supplemented by reference TRBV7-2 and TRBJ2-7, the full variable domain reads GAGVSQSPSNKVTEKGKDVELRCDPISGHTALYWYRQSLGQGLEFLIYFQGNSAPDKSGLPSDRFSAERTGGSVSTLTIQRTQQEDSAVYLCASSFGGGWKPDEQYFGPGTRLTVT.

The V gene is TRBV7-9, the J gene TRBJ1-5; perhaps TRBD1 as D (5 bases). The CDR3 has 12 residues. Germline lookup yields CDR1 SEHNR and CDR2 FQNEAQ (reference sequence). V was shortened by 1 base and J by 10 bases, with 8 bases between the two germline ends. The CDR3 nucleotides are TGTGCCAGCAGCTTAGACAGGAGCCCCCAGCATTTT. Its protein product is CASSLDRSPQHF.

The sample holds a few counts of this clonotype. J is TRBJ2-1 and V is TRBV7-2; 10 positions match TRBD1. Losses at the gene ends were 4 bases for V and 7 bases for J; bases not matched to a gene: 7. The CDR3 extends over 15 amino acids. Germline V gene sequence: CDR1 SGHTA, CDR2 FQGNSA. DNA for the CDR3: TGTGCCAGCAGCTCGGGACAGGGGTCGTGGAATGAGCAGTTCTTC. Residues: CASSSGQGSWNEQFF.

Concerning this clonotype itself: Relative to the germline gene, one junction end is altered; a read error may explain this. The V gene is TRBV6-2 or TRBV6-3, the J gene TRBJ2-1, with 10 bases fitting TRBD1. This CDR3 contains 16 residues. Germline CDR1 is MNHEY and CDR2 is SVGEGT. The DNA of the CDR3 is TGTGCCAGCACCTCACCCCGACAGGGGGCGAACAATGGGCAGTTCTTC. It codes for CASTSPRQGANNGQFF.

CDR3 in DNA: TGTGCCACCAGCGTACGGCGCTCCTACGAGCAGTACTTC. This encodes CATSVRRSYEQYF. This chain links TRBV15 with TRBJ2-7, with unresolved D. Trimming removed 5 bases from V and 0 bases from J, with 8 bases in between. The germline V gene encodes CDR1 LNHNV and CDR2 YYDKDF (reference sequence). This CDR3 spans 13 amino acids. Full variable domain (missing parts from reference TRBV15 and TRBJ2-7): DAMVIQNPRYQVTQFGKPVTLSCSQTLNHNVMYWYQQKSSQAPKLLFHYYDKDFNNEADTPDNFQSRRPNTSFCFLDIRSPGLGDTAMYLCATSVRRSYEQYFGPGTRLTVT.

The chain employs TRBV7-2 and TRBJ2-3; no firm D call. The germline V gene has CDR1 SGHTA and CDR2 FQGNSA. This CDR3 is 12 amino acids long. V was clipped by 6 bases and J by 9 bases, with 13 bases between them. The CDR3 region is CASSRPGRTQYF. CDR3 DNA: TGTGCCAGCAGTCGACCGGGCAGAACGCAGTATTTT.

The sample holds a few counts of this clonotype. V and J are TRBV27 and TRBJ2-1, with D possibly TRBD1 on 7 matching bases. The end of the DNA aligns better with TRBJ2-7, so the J call may be wrong. This CDR3 has 15 residues. Germline assignment: CDR1 MNHEY and CDR2 SMNVEV (reference sequence). The CDR3 coding sequence is TGTGCCAGCAGTTTTTCAGGGGGGCCCTACAATGAGCAGTACTTC. It yields the protein CASSFSGGPYNEQYF.

The table lists this clonotype with many counts. The rearrangement joins TRBV7-2 to TRBJ2-5; possibly TRBD2 for D (5 bases). This CDR3 contains 14 residues. Germline-derived CDR1 and CDR2 are SGHTA and FQGNSA. V lost 5 bases, J lost 0 bases, and 10 bases lay in between. The chain's CDR3 is CASSPRRYQETQYF. As DNA, the CDR3 is TGTGCCAGCAGCCCGAGGAGGTACCAAGAGACCCAGTACTTC.

The chain employs TRBV28 and TRBJ2-3, with D perhaps matching TRBD1 or TRBD2 (6 bases each). The germline V gene has CDR1 MDHEN and CDR2 SYDVKM. The CDR3 is 13 residues long. Trimming took 5 bases from V and 5 from J, leaving 11 bases between them. The CDR3 is CASSHGGLDTQYF. The CDR3 DNA reads as TGTGCCAGCAGTCACGGGGGCCTAGATACGCAGTATTTT.

V gene TRBV5-5 combines with J gene TRBJ2-5, with a tentative D call TRBD2 (5 bases). CDR1 is SGHKS, CDR2 YYEKEE, per germline (reference sequence). The CDR3 is 14 amino acids. V was trimmed by 4 bases and J by 4 bases, leaving 14 bases between them. Here the CDR3 reads CASSQPRGGETQYF. DNA of the CDR3: TGTGCCAGCAGCCAGCCCCGCGGAGGAGAGACCCAGTACTTC.

Only a few counts were recorded for this clonotype. This sequence joins TRBV20-1 and TRBJ2-1; maybe TRBD1 (5 bases). V lost 0 bases and J lost 15, with 12 bases in between. This CDR3 contains 11 residues. Germline CDR1 is DFQATT and CDR2 is SNEGSKA (reference sequence). CDR3 DNA sequence: TGCAGTGCTAGAGATCCCCCAGGGTGGTTCTTC. The encoded protein is CSARDPPGWFF.

The chain recombines TRBV2 with TRBJ1-1, with 9 nucleotides matching TRBD1. V lost 7 bases and J lost 4; bases outside the gene matches: 10. The length of the CDR3 is 15 residues. Germline CDR1 reads SNHLY; CDR2 reads FYNNEI. The CDR3 region has the DNA TGTGCCAGCATCGGTGACAGGGGGAGGACCACTGAAGCTTTCTTT. This gives the protein CASIGDRGRTTEAFF.

As regards this clonotype: A read error may produce the germline difference seen at one junction end. J is TRBJ2-4 and V is TRBV13; D is possibly TRBD1 (5 bases). The DNA end is a closer match to TRBJ2-7, so the J assignment may be wrong. The CDR3 is 15 residues long. The germline V gene encodes CDR1 PRHDT and CDR2 FYEKMQ (reference sequence). CDR3 nucleotide sequence: TGTGCGAGCAGCCGCCAAGGCAGGGCGGAATACGAGCAGTACTTC. It encodes CASSRQGRAEYEQYF.

This sequence joins TRBV5-1 and TRBJ2-5, with 7 bases aligning to TRBD1. Germline V gene lookup returns CDR1 SGHRS and CDR2 YFSETQ. V lost 0 bases, J lost 2 bases, and 10 bases stayed unmatched. The CDR3 has 17 residues. The CDR3 nucleotides read TGCGCCAGCAGCTTGGCCTTTTCGGACAGGCCTCAAGAGACCCAGTACTTC. Translation gives CASSLAFSDRPQETQYF.

CDR3 bases: TGTGCCAGCAGCCGCGATCCTTCCTACAATGAGCAGTACTTC. It yields the protein CASSRDPSYNEQYF. The chain uses TRBV3-1 and TRBJ2-1; D remains unclear. The tail of the sequence fits TRBJ2-7 better, so the J call may be wrong. Germline V gene lookup returns CDR1 LGHDT and CDR2 YNNKEL (reference sequence). The CDR3 consists of 14 residues.

The chain employs TRBV10-3 and TRBJ2-7; no definite D call. Germline lookup yields CDR1 ENHRY and CDR2 SYGVKD. The CDR3 runs 12 residues. The germline V and J ends were trimmed by 8 bases and 1 base, with 9 bases remaining between them. The DNA of the CDR3 is TGTGCCATCGGCCAGTTATCCTACGAGCAGTACTTC. Translating it yields CAIGQLSYEQYF.

The V gene is TRBV5-1, the J gene TRBJ2-3; TRBD1 matches at 8 bases. CDR3 length: 15 amino acids. V was clipped by 4 bases and J by 2 bases; unmatched bases: 6. The germline CDR1 and CDR2 sequences are SGHRS and YFSETQ. This CDR3 reads CASSLTGVPTDTQYF. Here the CDR3 DNA reads TGCGCCAGCAGCCTGACAGGGGTCCCCACAGATACGCAGTATTTT. Combining the CDR3 with reference TRBV5-1 and TRBJ2-3 gives the whole variable domain KAGVTQTPRYLIKTRGQQVTLSCSPISGHRSVSWYQQTPGQGLQFLFEYFSETQRNKGNFPGRFSGRQFSNSRSEMNVSTLELGDSALYLCASSLTGVPTDTQYFGPGTRLTVL.

J is TRBJ1-2 and V is TRBV27; 7 bases agree with TRBD1. The CDR3 runs 16 residues. The J segment lost 7 bases and the V segment lost 6 bases, leaving 17 bases of the junction unmatched. The germline CDR1 and CDR2 sequences are MNHEY and SMNVEV (reference sequence). CDR3 protein: CASSTGEQVPISGYTF. The CDR3 coding sequence is TGTGCCAGCAGCACAGGGGAACAGGTCCCAATATCTGGCTACACCTTC.

This chain uses TRBV27 with TRBJ2-1, with D hard to call. V was cut by 6 bases and J by 7 bases, with 22 bases left in between. The germline CDR1 and CDR2 sequences are MNHEY and SMNVEV (reference sequence). The CDR3 runs to 16 residues. The CDR3, as DNA: TGTGCCAGCAGCCCGATACAGCTTTATAGTTCTAATGAGCAGTTCTTC. Translating it yields CASSPIQLYSSNEQFF.

The chain carries TRBV3-1 and TRBJ2-3; 7 nucleotides line up with TRBD1. V trimming: 0 bases; J trimming: 6 bases; junction bases outside the gene matches: 15. In germline, CDR1 is LGHDT, CDR2 YNNKEL (reference sequence). The CDR3 has 18 residues. The CDR3: CASSQDSEKTGIPDTQYF. The CDR3 DNA reads TGTGCCAGCAGCCAAGATTCAGAAAAGACAGGGATTCCGGATACGCAGTATTTT.

CDR3 coding DNA: TGCAGTGCTGAGGGTCGAGGGGGGCAAAGTAACTATGGCTACACCTTC. Translated, it gives CSAEGRGGQSNYGYTF. The rearrangement uses TRBV20-1 and TRBJ1-2, with D perhaps TRBD1 (6 bases). The V and J ends lost 5 bases and 1 base respectively, with 20 bases between them. The CDR3 totals 16 residues. Germline-derived CDR1 and CDR2 are DFQATT and SNEGSKA (reference sequence).

The rearrangement links TRBV6-5 to TRBJ1-4; no definite D call. Trimming removed 2 bases at V and 7 bases at J, with 14 bases between. CDR3 length: 15 residues. Per the germline V gene, CDR1 is MNHEY and CDR2 is SVGAGI. For the CDR3, the DNA is TGTGCCAGCAGTTACGGAGCGGGATTAGGTGAAAAACTGTTTTTT. Protein sequence: CASSYGAGLGEKLFF.

V and J are TRBV7-2 and TRBJ2-3; D may be TRBD2 (6 bases). The CDR3 runs 17 residues. Trimming stripped 1 base from V and 6 bases from J, with 20 bases between. In germline, CDR1 is SGHTA, CDR2 FQGNSA. In DNA form, the CDR3 reads TGTGCCAGCAGCTTAGTACGGCGGGGCGCCCCAGCGGATACGCAGTATTTT. Translation: CASSLVRRGAPADTQYF. Full variable domain (outside the CDR3, taken from reference TRBV7-2 and TRBJ2-3): GAGVSQSPSNKVTEKGKDVELRCDPISGHTALYWYRQSLGQGLEFLIYFQGNSAPDKSGLPSDRFSAERTGGSVSTLTIQRTQQEDSAVYLCASSLVRRGAPADTQYFGPGTRLTVL.

The chain uses TRBV7-9 and TRBJ2-3; 8 bases fit TRBD2. Germline CDR1 reads SEHNR; CDR2 reads FQNEAQ (reference sequence). The CDR3 extends over 16 amino acids. The trim removed 2 bases at V and 2 bases at J, leaving 6 bases unmatched. CDR3 sequence (DNA): TGTGCCAGCAGCTTACTACTAGCGGCCGCCACAGATACGCAGTATTTT. Translating it yields CASSLLLAAATDTQYF.

This clonotype has only a few counts. The V and J genes are TRBV20-1 and TRBJ2-4; 7 positions agree with TRBD1. V gave up 4 bases and J gave up 0 bases; unmatched junction bases: 9. The CDR3 loop spans 16 amino acids. Germline loops: CDR1 DFQATT, CDR2 SNEGSKA (reference sequence). The CDR3 region has the DNA TGCAGTGCTACTCGTCCGGGACAGATAGCCAAAAACATTCAGTACTTC. Protein product: CSATRPGQIAKNIQYF.

A note on this clonotype: An end of the junction does not agree with germline; a read error may underlie this. The chain is built from TRBV2 and TRBJ2-6; weak D call: TRBD1 (5 bases). Germline CDR1 and CDR2: SNHLY and FYNNEI. This CDR3 contains 15 residues. The CDR3 region is CASRAWSSGANILTF. In DNA form, the CDR3 reads TGTGCCAGCAGGGCCTGGAGCTCTGGGGCCAACATCCTGACTTTC.